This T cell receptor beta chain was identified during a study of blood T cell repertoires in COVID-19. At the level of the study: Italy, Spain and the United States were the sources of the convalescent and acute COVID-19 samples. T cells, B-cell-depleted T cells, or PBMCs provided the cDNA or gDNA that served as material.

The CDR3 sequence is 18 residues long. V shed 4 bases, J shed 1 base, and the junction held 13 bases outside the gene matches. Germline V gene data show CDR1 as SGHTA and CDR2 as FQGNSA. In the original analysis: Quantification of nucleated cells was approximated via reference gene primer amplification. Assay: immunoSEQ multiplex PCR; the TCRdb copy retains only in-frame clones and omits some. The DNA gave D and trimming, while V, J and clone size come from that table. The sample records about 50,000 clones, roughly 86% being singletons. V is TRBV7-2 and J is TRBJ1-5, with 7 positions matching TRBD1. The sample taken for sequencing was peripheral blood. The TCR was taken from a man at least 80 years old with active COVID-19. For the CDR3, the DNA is TGTGCCAGCAGCTCCGGTTCGACAGGGCCCAGCAGCAATCAGCCCCAGCATTTT. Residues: CASSSGSTGPSSNQPQHF.